The following is a T cell receptor beta chain sequence with its context. RNA transcripts provided the source from which TCR beta CDR3 regions were amplified. Initially, a first-round RT-PCR of the TCR CDR3 employed the HTBI primer set. From the multiplex PCR reads, TCRdb called clonotypes with MiXCR, one entry per CDR3 protein. The sample holds around 300,000 distinct CDR3 sequences; approximately 12% are singletons and the top ten take around 7.9%. Trimming cost V 2 bases and J 13 bases, with 9 bases left between them. The CDR3 consists of 11 residues. Per the germline V gene, CDR1 is MNHNS and CDR2 is SASEGT. The data stem from a study of T cells in Graves' hyperthyroidism and ophthalmopathy. Study background: The authors collected peripheral blood at initial diagnosis, before any treatment.

This clonotype was obtained from a woman aged 25-40 years with Graves' hyperthyroidism that later progressed to Graves' ophthalmopathy. V gene TRBV6-1 combines with J gene TRBJ2-1; no reliable D call. Sequencing was carried out using blood. This CDR3 reads CASSERLIQFF. CDR3 coding DNA: TGTGCCAGCAGTGAACGATTGATTCAGTTCTTC.